This TCR beta chain was recovered during a study of T cell repertoires in cytomegalovirus infection. TCRdb passed the reads through MiXCR, listing each CDR3 protein once. The sample lists 600,000 to 700,000 distinct CDR3 sequences, 30% to 40% occurring once. CDR1 and CDR2 (germline): MNHEY, SMNVEV (reference sequence). Trimming stripped 4 bases from V and 4 bases from J, with 17 bases between. This CDR3 has 16 amino acids. This clonotype was counted a few times. Its target is unknown. The TCR was taken from a human donor in good health (CMV status not recorded). Some clones in this sample may be carry-over from other donors' samples. V usage is TRBV27 and J usage is TRBJ2-1; possibly TRBD2 for D (5 bases). Sample: cultured PBMCs, taken from culture after CMV antigen stimulation. The CDR3 protein is CASSSRAGTAYNEQFF. The CDR3 nucleotides read TGTGCCAGCAGTTCGAGGGCAGGTACCGCGTACAATGAGCAGTTCTTC.